This entry describes one TCR beta chain. This record belongs to a study of blood T cell repertoires in COVID-19. At the level of the study: COVID-19 samples from acute and convalescent phases originated in the United States, Italy and Spain. T cells, B-cell-depleted T cells, or PBMCs provided the cDNA or gDNA that served as material.

With 0 bases clipped from V and 6 bases from J, the junction kept 7 bases outside the gene matches. Per the germline V gene, CDR1 is LGHDT and CDR2 is YNNKEL (reference sequence). The CDR3 sequence is 15 residues long. Using immunoSEQ multiplex PCR, the repertoire was profiled, and TCRdb retains in-frame clones only, with some absent. The data show 270,000 or so clones, roughly 89% seen once. J is TRBJ2-7 and V is TRBV3-1 (or the pseudogene TRBV3-2); 8 bases map to TRBD1. This TCR was sampled from a woman in her thirties or forties who had recovered from COVID-19. Sequencing input: peripheral blood. The CDR3, as DNA: TGTGCCAGCAGCCAAGACGCGACAGGGGCAGCCGAGCAGTACTTC. It yields the protein CASSQDATGAAEQYF.